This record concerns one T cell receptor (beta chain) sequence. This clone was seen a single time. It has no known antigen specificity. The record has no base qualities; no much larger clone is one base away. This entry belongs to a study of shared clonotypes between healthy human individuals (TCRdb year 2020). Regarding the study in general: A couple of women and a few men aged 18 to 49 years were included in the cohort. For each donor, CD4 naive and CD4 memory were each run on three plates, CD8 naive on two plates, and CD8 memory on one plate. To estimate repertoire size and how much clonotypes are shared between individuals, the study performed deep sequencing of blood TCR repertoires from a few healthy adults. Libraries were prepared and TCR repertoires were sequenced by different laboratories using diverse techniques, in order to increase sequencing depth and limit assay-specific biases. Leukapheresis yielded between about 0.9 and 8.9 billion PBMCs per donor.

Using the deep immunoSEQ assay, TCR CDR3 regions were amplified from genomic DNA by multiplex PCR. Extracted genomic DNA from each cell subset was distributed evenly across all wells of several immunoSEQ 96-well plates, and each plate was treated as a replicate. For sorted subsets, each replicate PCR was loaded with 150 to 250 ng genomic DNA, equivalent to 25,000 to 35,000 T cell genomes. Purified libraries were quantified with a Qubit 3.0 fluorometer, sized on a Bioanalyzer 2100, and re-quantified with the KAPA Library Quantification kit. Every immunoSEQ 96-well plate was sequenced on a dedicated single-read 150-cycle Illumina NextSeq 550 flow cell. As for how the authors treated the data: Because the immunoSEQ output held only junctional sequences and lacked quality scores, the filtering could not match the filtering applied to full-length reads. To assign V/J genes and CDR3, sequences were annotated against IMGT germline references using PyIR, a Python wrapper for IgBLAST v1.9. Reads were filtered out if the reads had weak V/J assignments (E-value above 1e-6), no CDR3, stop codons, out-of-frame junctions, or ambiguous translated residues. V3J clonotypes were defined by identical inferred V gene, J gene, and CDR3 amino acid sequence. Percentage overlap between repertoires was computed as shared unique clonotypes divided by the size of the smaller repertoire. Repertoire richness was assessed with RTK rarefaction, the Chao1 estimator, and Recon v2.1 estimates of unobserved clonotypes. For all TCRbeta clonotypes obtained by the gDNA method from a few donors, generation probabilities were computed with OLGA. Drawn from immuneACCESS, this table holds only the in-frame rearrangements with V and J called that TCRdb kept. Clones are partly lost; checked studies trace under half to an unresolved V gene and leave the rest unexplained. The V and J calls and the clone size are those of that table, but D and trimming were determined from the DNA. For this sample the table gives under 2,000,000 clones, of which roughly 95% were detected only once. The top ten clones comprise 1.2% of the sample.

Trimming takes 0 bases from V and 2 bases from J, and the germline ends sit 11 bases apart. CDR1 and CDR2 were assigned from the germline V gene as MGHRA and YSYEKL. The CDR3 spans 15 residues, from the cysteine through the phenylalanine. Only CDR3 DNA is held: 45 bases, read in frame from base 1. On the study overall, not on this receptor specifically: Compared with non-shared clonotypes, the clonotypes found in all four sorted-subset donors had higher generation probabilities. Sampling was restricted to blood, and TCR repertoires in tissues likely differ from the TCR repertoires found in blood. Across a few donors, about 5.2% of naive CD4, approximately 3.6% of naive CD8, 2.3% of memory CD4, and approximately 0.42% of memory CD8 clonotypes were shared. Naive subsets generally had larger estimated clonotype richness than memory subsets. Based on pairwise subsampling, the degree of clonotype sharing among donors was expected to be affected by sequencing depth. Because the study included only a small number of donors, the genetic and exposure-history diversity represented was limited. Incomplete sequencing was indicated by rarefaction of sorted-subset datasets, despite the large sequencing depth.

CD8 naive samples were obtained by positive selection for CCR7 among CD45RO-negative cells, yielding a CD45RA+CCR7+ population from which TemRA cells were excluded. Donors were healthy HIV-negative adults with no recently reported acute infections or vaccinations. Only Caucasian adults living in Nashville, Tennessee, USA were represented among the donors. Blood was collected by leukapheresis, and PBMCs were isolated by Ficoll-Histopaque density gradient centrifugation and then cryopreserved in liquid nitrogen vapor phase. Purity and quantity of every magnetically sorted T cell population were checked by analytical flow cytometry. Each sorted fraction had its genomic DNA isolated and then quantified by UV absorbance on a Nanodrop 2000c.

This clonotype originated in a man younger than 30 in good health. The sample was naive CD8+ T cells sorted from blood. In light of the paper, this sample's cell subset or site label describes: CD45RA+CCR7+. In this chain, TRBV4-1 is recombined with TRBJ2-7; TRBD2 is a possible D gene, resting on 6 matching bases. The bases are TGCGCCAGCAGCCAAGAGGGAGGCAATACCTACGAGCAGTACTTC. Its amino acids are CASSQEGGNTYEQYF.